The 32 T cell receptor beta chains in this list originate from one sample, sequenced in a study of blood T cell repertoires in COVID-19. The method was immunoSEQ multiplex PCR; TCRdb's version includes in-frame clones alone and lacks a portion of them. Of tens of thousands of clones in the sample, around 84% were seen once. The source material was peripheral blood. These receptors all come from a man between 50 and 59 years old with active COVID-19.

The V call is TRBV19, the J call TRBJ2-3, with a weak D call TRBD1 (6 bases). Germline V gene lookup returns CDR1 LNHDA and CDR2 SQIVND (reference sequence). This CDR3 has 14 amino acids. V was trimmed by 7 bases and J by 2 bases, leaving 13 bases between them. CDR3 DNA: TGTGCCAGTACCCAAACAGGGTCCACAGATACGCAGTATTTT. Its translation is CASTQTGSTDTQYF.

The CDR3 region is CASSAMAGISQYF. CDR3 nucleotide sequence: TGCGCCAGCAGCGCGATGGCGGGGATCTCGCAGTATTTT. The chain carries TRBV10-1 and TRBJ2-3; TRBD2 is a possible D gene (6 bases). There are 13 residues in the CDR3. Looked up from germline, CDR1 is WNHNN and CDR2 is SYGVQD (reference sequence). The V and J ends lost 6 bases and 10 bases respectively, with 17 bases between them.

The CDR3 reads CASGTGTAPFGSNQPQHF. The CDR3 DNA is TGTGCTAGTGGCACCGGGACAGCCCCATTCGGCAGCAATCAGCCCCAGCATTTT. This chain joins TRBV12-5 and TRBJ1-5, with 7 bases identical to TRBD1. The CDR3 extends over 18 amino acids. V shed 6 bases and J 1 base; nucleotides not matched to a gene: 15. The V gene's germline CDR1 is LGHNT and CDR2 FRNRAP.

Only one count was recorded for this clone. This chain joins TRBV13 and TRBJ2-5; 8 bases match TRBD2. The length of the CDR3 is 15 residues. With V trimmed by 5 bases and J by 5 bases, 10 bases remained unmatched. The V gene's germline CDR1 is PRHDT and CDR2 FYEKMQ (reference sequence). CDR3: CASSPGLAVGETQYF. The CDR3 nucleotides read TGTGCCAGCAGCCCTGGACTAGCTGTAGGGGAGACCCAGTACTTC.

This clone was observed a handful of times. CDR3 bases: TGTGCCAGCAGCTCAACCGGGACTAGGCCATTCTTC. This gives the protein CASSSTGTRPFF. V usage is TRBV7-2 and J usage is TRBJ2-1; TRBD2 matches 8 bases. With V trimmed by 4 bases and J by 16 bases, 9 bases remained unmatched. The CDR3 covers 12 residues. CDR1 is SGHTA, CDR2 FQGNSA, per germline.

V and J are TRBV28 and TRBJ2-7; TRBD1 aligns across 10 bases. The CDR3 spans 12 residues. The V gene end was trimmed by 4 bases and the J gene end by 6 bases; junction bases not matched to a gene: 0. Germline CDR1 MDHEN, CDR2 SYDVKM. CDR3 DNA: TGTGCCAGCAGTTGGGACAGGGGCGAGCAGTACTTC. It encodes CASSWDRGEQYF.

The J gene is TRBJ2-5, the V gene TRBV7-3, with 11 bases matching TRBD1. With V trimmed by 5 bases and J by 4 bases, 6 bases remained unmatched. CDR3 length equals 15 residues. Germline loops: CDR1 SGHTA, CDR2 FQGTGA. This CDR3 is CASSPLGQGGETQYF. The CDR3 region has the DNA TGTGCCAGCAGCCCCTTGGGACAGGGGGGAGAGACCCAGTACTTC.

Only a few counts were recorded for this clone. The V call is TRBV12-3 or TRBV12-4, the J call TRBJ1-5, with D unresolved. The CDR3 loop spans 12 amino acids. Trimming cost V 4 bases and J 8 bases, with 9 bases left between them. The CDR3 region is CASSSNQEPQHF. The DNA for the CDR3 is TGTGCCAGCAGTTCTAACCAGGAGCCCCAGCATTTT.

The genes are TRBV6-5 and TRBJ1-2; 8 bases align to TRBD1. V trimming: 4 bases; J trimming: 5 bases; junction bases outside the gene matches: 9. The CDR3 extends over 15 amino acids. Germline assignment: CDR1 MNHEY and CDR2 SVGAGI. CDR3 loop: CASSSSRGLGYGYTF. In DNA form, the CDR3 reads TGTGCCAGCAGTTCTTCCAGGGGGCTGGGGTATGGCTACACCTTC.

J is TRBJ2-7 and V is TRBV7-3; 9 bases line up with TRBD2. The V gene's germline CDR1 is SGHTA and CDR2 FQGTGA. This CDR3 spans 14 amino acids. After removal of 5 bases from V and 4 bases from J, the junction contained 6 bases not matched to a gene. The CDR3 bases are TGTGCCAGCAGCGTTAGCGGGGGAGTTTACGAGCAGTACTTC. It yields the protein CASSVSGGVYEQYF.

The chain recombines TRBV6-5 with TRBJ2-1, with 8 bases identical to TRBD1. V shed 7 bases and J 8 bases; nucleotides not matched to a gene: 10. CDR1 and CDR2 from the germline V gene are MNHEY and SVGAGI. This CDR3 region has 14 residues. CDR3: CASIAGGDLDEQFF. The CDR3 coding sequence is TGTGCCAGCATAGCAGGGGGCGATTTGGATGAGCAGTTCTTC.

This sequence joins TRBV6-1 and TRBJ2-5, with D tentatively TRBD2 (6 bases). V was shortened by 3 bases and J by 4 bases, with 9 bases between the two germline ends. This CDR3 spans 13 amino acids. The V gene's germline CDR1 is MNHNS and CDR2 SASEGT. The CDR3 sequence: CASSDQGGETQYF. The CDR3 nucleotides are TGTGCCAGCAGTGACCAGGGAGGAGAGACCCAGTACTTC.

The chain has TRBV29-1 and TRBJ2-5; possible D gene TRBD2, 6 bases. Germline V gene data show CDR1 as SQVTM and CDR2 as ANQGSEA. This CDR3 region has 13 residues. Trimming shortened V by 2 bases and J by 5 bases, and 12 bases separated the two germline ends. DNA of the CDR3: TGCAGCGTTGAAACGGGACTGGGTGAGACCCAGTACTTC. Amino acids: CSVETGLGETQYF.

The V gene is TRBV3-1 (or the pseudogene TRBV3-2), the J gene TRBJ1-5; D not resolved. V was shortened by 1 base and J by 5 bases, with 3 bases between the two germline ends. The germline CDR1 and CDR2 sequences are LGHDT and YNNKEL (reference sequence). This CDR3 is 12 amino acids long. The CDR3 DNA reads as TGTGCCAGCAGCCAAGGGCATCAGCCCCAGCATTTT. The encoded protein is CASSQGHQPQHF.

This chain joins TRBV5-1 and TRBJ2-1; 10 bases map to TRBD1. The germline V gene has CDR1 SGHRS and CDR2 YFSETQ. The CDR3 length is 15 residues. Unmatched junction bases numbered 7, after V lost 3 bases and J lost 7 bases. CDR3 sequence (DNA): TGCGCCAGCAGCTCACTCCGGGACAGGGGTAATGAGCAGTTCTTC. Protein sequence: CASSSLRDRGNEQFF.

This clone was seen just once. The chain joins TRBV25-1 to TRBJ2-2; 7 bases align to TRBD1. There are 15 residues in the CDR3. Germline CDR1 and CDR2: MGHDK and SYGVNS. V dropped 2 bases and J dropped 6; count of bases not matched to a gene: 6. CDR3 sequence: CASSENRGFAGELFF. The CDR3 DNA sequence: TGTGCCAGCAGTGAAAACAGGGGTTTCGCCGGGGAGCTGTTTTTT.

The V gene is TRBV7-2, the J gene TRBJ1-2, with D possibly matching TRBD1 (6 bases). The CDR3 length is 14 residues. V was cut by 4 bases and J by 4 bases, with 13 bases left in between. Germline lookup yields CDR1 SGHTA and CDR2 FQGNSA. The CDR3 nucleotides read TGTGCCAGCAGCTCACAGACAGGCTTCTATGGCTACACCTTC. It translates to CASSSQTGFYGYTF.

This chain uses TRBV9 with TRBJ2-7; a possible D gene is TRBD1 (5 bases). Deletions cut 2 bases from V and 5 bases from J, with 11 bases between. This CDR3 contains 13 residues. Looked up from germline, CDR1 is SGDLS and CDR2 is YYNGEE. The CDR3 DNA is TGTGCCAGCAGCGTGACGACAGTCCACGAGCAGTACTTC. It translates to CASSVTTVHEQYF.

This chain links TRBV5-1 with TRBJ1-4, with D hard to call. V dropped 0 bases and J dropped 0 bases, with 9 bases sitting between them. The CDR3 extends over 16 amino acids. Germline assignment: CDR1 SGHRS and CDR2 YFSETQ. The CDR3 loop reads CASSLVSAATNEKLFF. The CDR3 nucleotides are TGCGCCAGCAGCTTGGTTAGTGCGGCAACTAATGAAAAACTGTTTTTT. Based on the CDR3 plus reference TRBV5-1 and TRBJ1-4, the full variable domain is KAGVTQTPRYLIKTRGQQVTLSCSPISGHRSVSWYQQTPGQGLQFLFEYFSETQRNKGNFPGRFSGRQFSNSRSEMNVSTLELGDSALYLCASSLVSAATNEKLFFGSGTQLSVL.

The chain combines TRBV5-1 with TRBJ2-7, with D perhaps matching TRBD2 (5 bases). The length of the CDR3 is 14 residues. Germline assignment: CDR1 SGHRS and CDR2 YFSETQ. V was trimmed by 0 bases and J by 2 bases, leaving 9 bases between them. The CDR3 sequence is CASSLVLATYEQYF. CDR3 DNA sequence: TGCGCCAGCAGCTTGGTGCTAGCCACCTACGAGCAGTACTTC.

V gene TRBV18 combines with J gene TRBJ2-2, with 8 positions matching TRBD1. V shed 0 bases, J shed 5 bases, and the junction held 5 bases outside the gene matches. Germline lookup yields CDR1 KGHSH and CDR2 LQKENI. The CDR3 consists of 16 residues. Here the CDR3 reads CASSPPGQEGTGELFF. The CDR3 DNA reads TGTGCCAGCTCACCACCGGGACAGGAGGGAACCGGGGAGCTGTTTTTT.

This clone turned up a few times. V gene TRBV15 combines with J gene TRBJ1-6, with TRBD1 as a possible D gene (5 bases). From germline, CDR1 is LNHNV and CDR2 YYDKDF (reference sequence). Trimming shortened V by 0 bases and J by 7 bases, and 13 bases separated the two germline ends. The CDR3 consists of 16 residues. CDR3 nucleotides: TGTGCCACCAGCAGAGATCGATCAGGGAGGAATTCACCCCTCCACTTT. Its protein product is CATSRDRSGRNSPLHF.

The chain employs TRBV7-2 and TRBJ2-1, with 7 bases matching TRBD1. The CDR3 length is 14 residues. The V gene end was trimmed by 5 bases and the J gene end by 6 bases; junction bases not matched to a gene: 7. Germline V gene data show CDR1 as SGHTA and CDR2 as FQGNSA. The CDR3 protein is CASSNRDSINEQFF. CDR3 in DNA: TGTGCCAGCAGCAACCGGGACAGTATCAATGAGCAGTTCTTC.

This chain uses TRBV11-2 with TRBJ1-1; D is unclear. Germline CDR1 reads SGHAT; CDR2 reads FQNNGV. This CDR3 is 13 amino acids long. Trimming pared 8 bases from V and 6 bases from J, leaving 16 bases between. DNA of the CDR3: TGTGCCAGCGACGGCAGGAGGAGTTCTGAAGCTTTCTTT. Amino acids: CASDGRRSSEAFF.

The rearrangement links TRBV5-1 to TRBJ1-4, with 8 bases that match TRBD1. V shed 4 bases, J shed 7 bases, and the junction held 18 bases outside the gene matches. In germline, CDR1 is SGHRS, CDR2 YFSETQ. The CDR3 has 18 amino acids. CDR3 coding DNA: TGCGCCAGCAGCCCCTACCGGGACAGGTTCTTCAAGGGTGAAAAACTGTTTTTT. It encodes CASSPYRDRFFKGEKLFF.

CDR3 nucleotide sequence: TGCGCCAGCAGCTGGAGGGCAGGCTACAATGAGCAGTTCTTC. It translates to CASSWRAGYNEQFF. The V call is TRBV5-1, the J call TRBJ2-1; D might be TRBD2 (6 bases). Trimming pared 3 bases from V and 3 bases from J, leaving 10 bases between. This CDR3 contains 14 residues. The germline CDR1 and CDR2 sequences are SGHRS and YFSETQ.

This chain uses TRBV5-4 with TRBJ2-5; the D gene is possibly TRBD2 (7 bases). With 4 bases removed from V and 5 bases from J, the gap between germline ends came to 15 bases. CDR3 length equals 14 residues. Germline V gives CDR1 SGHNT, CDR2 YYREEE (reference sequence). This CDR3 reads CASSPGGGAETQYF. The CDR3 nucleotides are TGTGCCAGCAGCCCGGGGGGCGGGGCGGAGACCCAGTACTTC.

There are a few counts of this clone. The chain is built from TRBV5-1 and TRBJ2-1; D may be TRBD2 (6 bases). The CDR3 is 13 amino acids. V shed 1 base and J shed 16 bases, with 18 bases lying between them. CDR1 and CDR2 (germline): SGHRS, YFSETQ. CDR3 nucleotide sequence: TGCGCCAGCAGCTTGTCGGTCGGGACTGATTATTTCTTC. It codes for CASSLSVGTDYFF.

CDR3 sequence (DNA): TGCGCCAGCAGCTTGGTCCACTACGAGCAGTACTTC. Translation gives CASSLVHYEQYF. The J gene is TRBJ2-7, the V gene TRBV5-1; D call uncertain. CDR3 length equals 12 residues. CDR1 SGHRS and CDR2 YFSETQ come from the germline V gene. V was cut by 0 bases and J by 3 bases, with 4 bases left in between.

The V and J genes are TRBV9 and TRBJ2-1, with 8 bases fitting TRBD2. The V segment lost 7 bases and the J segment 7 bases; nucleotides outside the gene matches: 13. Germline CDR1 reads SGDLS; CDR2 reads YYNGEE. There are 15 residues in the CDR3. For the CDR3, the DNA is TGTGCCAGCTGCCGGGGGGGGCACTCCCAGAATGAGCAGTTCTTC. Its translation is CASCRGGHSQNEQFF. The full variable domain, completed using reference TRBV9 and TRBJ2-1, is DSGVTQTPKHLITATGQRVTLRCSPRSGDLSVYWYQQSLDQGLQFLIQYYNGEERAKGNILERFSAQQFPDLHSELNLSSLELGDSALYFCASCRGGHSQNEQFFGPGTRLTVL.

This sequence joins TRBV30 and TRBJ2-3, with TRBD1 matching over 8 bases. Trimming removed 5 bases from V and 5 bases from J; junction bases left unmatched: 6. CDR1 is GTSNPN and CDR2 is SVGIG in the germline V gene (reference sequence). CDR3 length: 13 amino acids. In nucleotides, the CDR3 is TGTGCCTGGGAGGGGACAGGAGGAGATACGCAGTATTTT. This translates into CAWEGTGGDTQYF.

The chain uses TRBV20-1 and TRBJ1-2; TRBD1 aligns across 8 bases. Germline values: CDR1 DFQATT, CDR2 SNEGSKA (reference sequence). J gave up 0 bases and V 3 bases, and 3 bases lay outside the gene matches. This CDR3 has 14 residues. The DNA of the CDR3 is TGCAGTGCTAGTTGGACAGGGTCTAACTATGGCTACACCTTC. It is translated as CSASWTGSNYGYTF.